The clone carrying this T cell receptor (beta chain) appeared many times. Its antigen remains unidentified. The sample is drawn from a study of read filtering for tumor transcriptome and immune sequencing. Looking at the study overall: R-ISS stage counts were about eight for I, roughly 15 for II, about seven for III.

Overall study results and limits: Correlation between methods rose after single-read clonotypes were removed.

From 350 to 500 ng of RNA, a library with molecular barcoded alpha/delta and beta/gamma adaptors was made. Using its own MiXCR run on the reads, TCRdb lists one record per CDR3 protein. The sample consists of 100,000 to 150,000 distinct CDR3 sequences, approximately 13% of them appearing once. The CDR3 covers 12 residues. Germline values: CDR1 MNHNY, CDR2 SVGAGI (reference sequence). Trimming cost V 0 bases and J 9 bases, with 5 bases left between them. The sample comprised a population of CD138-negative cells sorted from bone marrow. The chain uses TRBV6-6 and TRBJ2-2; D call uncertain. This sequence originates from a donor over 35 with multiple myeloma. CDR3 DNA: TGTGCCAGCAGTTACTCGGGGAGGGAGCTGTTTTTT. Translated, it gives CASSYSGRELFF.